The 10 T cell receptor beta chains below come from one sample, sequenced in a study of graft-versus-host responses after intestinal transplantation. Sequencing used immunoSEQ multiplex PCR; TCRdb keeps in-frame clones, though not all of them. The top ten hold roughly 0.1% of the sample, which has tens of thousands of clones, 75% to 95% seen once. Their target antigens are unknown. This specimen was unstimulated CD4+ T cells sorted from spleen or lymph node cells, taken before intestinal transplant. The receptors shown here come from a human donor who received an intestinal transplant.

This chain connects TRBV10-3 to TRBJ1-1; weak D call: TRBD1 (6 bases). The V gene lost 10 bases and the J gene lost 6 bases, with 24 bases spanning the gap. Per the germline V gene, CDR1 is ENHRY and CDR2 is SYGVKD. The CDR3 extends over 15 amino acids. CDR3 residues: CATRQERTWGAEAFF. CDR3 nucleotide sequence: TGTGCCACCCGACAGGAGCGAACCTGGGGCGCTGAAGCTTTCTTT.

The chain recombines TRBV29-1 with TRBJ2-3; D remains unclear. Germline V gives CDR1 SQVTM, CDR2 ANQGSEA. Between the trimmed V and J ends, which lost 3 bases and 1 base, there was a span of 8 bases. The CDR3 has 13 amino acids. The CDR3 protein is CSVDGPGTDTQYF. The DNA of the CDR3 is TGCAGCGTTGATGGGCCGGGCACAGATACGCAGTATTTT.

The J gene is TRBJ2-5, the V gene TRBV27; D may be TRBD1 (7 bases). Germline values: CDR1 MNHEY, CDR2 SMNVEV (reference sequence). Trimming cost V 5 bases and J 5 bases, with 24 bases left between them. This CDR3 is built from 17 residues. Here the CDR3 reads CASSTAPRAGGYETQYF. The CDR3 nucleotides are TGTGCCAGCAGTACCGCCCCGCGGGCAGGGGGGTACGAGACCCAGTACTTC.

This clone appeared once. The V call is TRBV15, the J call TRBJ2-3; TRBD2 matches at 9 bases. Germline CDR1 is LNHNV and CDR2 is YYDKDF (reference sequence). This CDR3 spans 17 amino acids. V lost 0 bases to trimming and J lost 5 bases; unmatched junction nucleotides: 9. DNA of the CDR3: TGTGCCACCAGCAGAGATGTTGGCGGGGGGGCGGGAGATACGCAGTATTTT. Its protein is CATSRDVGGGAGDTQYF.

The CDR3 sequence: CASSTRWGLAIGETQYF. The CDR3 nucleotides are TGTGCCAGCAGCACCCGCTGGGGACTAGCAATAGGAGAGACCCAGTACTTC. V and J are TRBV9 and TRBJ2-5; 9 bases match TRBD2. Germline trimming cut 4 bases from V and 4 bases from J; bases unmatched to any gene: 14. This CDR3 has 17 amino acids. CDR1 is SGDLS and CDR2 is YYNGEE in the germline V gene.

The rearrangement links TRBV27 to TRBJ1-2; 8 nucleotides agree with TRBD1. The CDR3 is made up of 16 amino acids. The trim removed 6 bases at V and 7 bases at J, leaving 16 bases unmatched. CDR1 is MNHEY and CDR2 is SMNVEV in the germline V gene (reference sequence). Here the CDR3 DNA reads TGTGCCAGCAGACTGTACAGGGACAGGCCCTCTCCTGGCTACACCTTC. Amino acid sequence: CASRLYRDRPSPGYTF.

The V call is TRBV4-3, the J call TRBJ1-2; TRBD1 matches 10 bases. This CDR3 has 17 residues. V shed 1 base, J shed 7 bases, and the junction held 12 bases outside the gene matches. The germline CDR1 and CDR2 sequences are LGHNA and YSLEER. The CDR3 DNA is TGCGCCAGCAGCCAAGTTACGACAGGGGGCAGGGGGCCTGGCTACACCTTC. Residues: CASSQVTTGGRGPGYTF.

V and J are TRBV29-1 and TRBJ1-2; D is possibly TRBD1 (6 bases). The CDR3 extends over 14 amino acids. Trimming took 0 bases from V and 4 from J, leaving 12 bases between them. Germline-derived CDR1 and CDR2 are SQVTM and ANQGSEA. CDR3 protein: CSVEDPGAGYGYTF. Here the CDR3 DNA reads TGCAGCGTTGAAGATCCAGGGGCTGGCTATGGCTACACCTTC.

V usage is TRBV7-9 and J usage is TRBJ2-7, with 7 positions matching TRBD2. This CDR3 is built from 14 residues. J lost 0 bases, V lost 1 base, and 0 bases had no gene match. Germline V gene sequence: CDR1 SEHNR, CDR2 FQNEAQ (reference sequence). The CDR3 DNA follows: TGTGCCAGCAGCTTAGGGGGGGGCTCCTACGAGCAGTACTTC. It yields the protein CASSLGGGSYEQYF.

CDR3: CASSSPRQVDTEAFF. The CDR3 bases are TGTGCCAGCAGCTCCCCTCGGCAGGTAGACACTGAAGCTTTCTTT. This sequence joins TRBV5-4 and TRBJ1-1; D not resolved. V gave up 3 bases and J gave up 3 bases, with 15 bases separating them. This CDR3 is 15 amino acids long. Germline CDR1 and CDR2: SGHNT and YYREEE (reference sequence).